Following are 24 T cell receptor beta chains from one sample sequenced in a study of cytomegalovirus exposure and HLA in healthy donors. The PCR was carried out with 60 Vbeta primers and 13 Jbeta primers. Sequencing used immunoSEQ multiplex PCR; TCRdb keeps in-frame clones, though not all of them. The sample lists 150,000 to 200,000 clones, 65% to 85% occurring once. Material for sequencing was PBMCs. These receptors were obtained from a young woman in good health and CMV-seronegative.

This clone has just a few counts. The gene calls are TRBV7-3 and TRBJ2-1, with 10 bases lining up with TRBD2. Germline lookup yields CDR1 SGHTA and CDR2 FQGTGA. V lost 2 bases and J lost 6; bases outside the gene matches: 4. The CDR3 spans 15 residues. CDR3 DNA: TGTGCCAGCAGCTTATCCCTAGCGGGAGTCAATGAGCAGTTCTTC. This gives the protein CASSLSLAGVNEQFF.

This clone was counted between two and nine times. This chain uses TRBV28 with TRBJ1-5, with 9 positions matching TRBD1. The germline CDR1 and CDR2 sequences are MDHEN and SYDVKM. CDR3 length: 14 amino acids. Trimming removed 5 bases from V and 3 bases from J; junction bases left unmatched: 2. Written as DNA, the CDR3 is TGTGCCAGCAGTACAGGGGGCGCCAATCAGCCCCAGCATTTT. It specifies CASSTGGANQPQHF.

The V gene is TRBV10-3, the J gene TRBJ1-5, with a possible D match to TRBD1 (6 bases). Germline CDR1 reads ENHRY; CDR2 reads SYGVKD. This CDR3 is 14 amino acids long. V shed 1 base and J shed 9 bases, with 13 bases lying between them. The CDR3 nucleotides read TGTGCCATCAGTGAGTTGACAGGACCTGTGCCCCAGCATTTT. Amino acids: CAISELTGPVPQHF.

The chain employs TRBV5-1 and TRBJ1-6, with D unresolved. The CDR3 contains 16 residues. The germline V and J ends were trimmed by 1 base and 3 bases, with 11 bases remaining between them. The V gene's germline CDR1 is SGHRS and CDR2 YFSETQ. CDR3 sequence: CASSLSAQDYNSPLHF. The DNA for the CDR3 is TGCGCCAGCAGCTTGTCCGCCCAGGACTATAATTCACCCCTCCACTTT.

This clone was counted only a few times. The chain links TRBV6-1 to TRBJ2-5, with D uncertain. The J call may be faulty, since TRBJ2-7 better matches the DNA end. The CDR3 is made up of 12 amino acids. Germline CDR1 reads MNHNS; CDR2 reads SASEGT. Here the CDR3 DNA reads TGTGCCAGCAGTGAAGACAGATACGAGCAGTACTTC. Translating it yields CASSEDRYEQYF.

The chain is built from TRBV7-3 and TRBJ2-1; D might be TRBD2 (6 bases). Germline CDR1 SGHTA, CDR2 FQGTGA. The CDR3 length is 15 residues. The V gene lost 5 bases and the J gene lost 14 bases, with 25 bases spanning the gap. The CDR3 sequence is CASSPGAGFPLAKFF. DNA of the CDR3: TGTGCCAGCAGCCCCGGAGCGGGCTTTCCCTTGGCGAAGTTCTTC.

This chain joins TRBV6-1 and TRBJ2-7; possibly TRBD1 for D (5 bases). Germline CDR1 is MNHNS and CDR2 is SASEGT. V lost 6 bases and J lost 5, with 17 bases in between. CDR3 size: 14 residues. CDR3 DNA sequence: TGTGCCAGCAGCTCCCTGCCAGGGAATAACGAGCAGTACTTC. Residues: CASSSLPGNNEQYF.

The chain is built from TRBV7-2 and TRBJ2-3; TRBD1 matches 10 bases. Losses at the gene ends were 3 bases for V and 3 bases for J; bases not matched to a gene: 0. This CDR3 is built from 14 residues. Germline loops: CDR1 SGHTA, CDR2 FQGNSA. CDR3 residues: CASSLDRGTDTQYF. Written as DNA, the CDR3 is TGTGCCAGCAGCTTGGACAGGGGGACAGATACGCAGTATTTT. The variable domain in full, completed from reference TRBV7-2 and TRBJ2-3, reads GAGVSQSPSNKVTEKGKDVELRCDPISGHTALYWYRQSLGQGLEFLIYFQGNSAPDKSGLPSDRFSAERTGGSVSTLTIQRTQQEDSAVYLCASSLDRGTDTQYFGPGTRLTVL.

The gene calls are TRBV4-1 and TRBJ2-2, with 12 bases aligning to TRBD1. V lost 6 bases to trimming and J lost 5 bases; unmatched junction nucleotides: 10. The germline V gene encodes CDR1 MGHRA and CDR2 YSYEKL. This CDR3 is built from 17 residues. For the CDR3, the DNA is TGCGCCAGCAGAAATCACCCGGGACAGGGGGCTACCGGGGAGCTGTTTTTT. This translates into CASRNHPGQGATGELFF.

In this sample, this clone turned up once. This sequence joins TRBV28 and TRBJ2-2; TRBD1 aligns across 9 bases. The V and J ends lost 10 bases and 5 bases, in that order; junction bases with no gene match: 5. CDR1 is MDHEN and CDR2 is SYDVKM in the germline V gene. CDR3 size: 13 residues. The CDR3 here is CATDRGGTGELFF. The CDR3 bases are TGTGCCACGGACAGGGGTGGAACCGGGGAGCTGTTTTTT.

The rearrangement uses TRBV9 and TRBJ2-3, with D possibly being TRBD2 (6 bases). Germline V lookup: CDR1 SGDLS, CDR2 YYNGEE. The CDR3 sequence is 14 residues long. V was clipped by 2 bases and J by 3 bases, with 10 bases between them. For the CDR3, the DNA is TGTGCCAGCAGCGTCGCGGGATCTACAGATACGCAGTATTTT. Its translation: CASSVAGSTDTQYF.

V and J are TRBV4-2 and TRBJ1-2; D is perhaps TRBD1 (5 bases). CDR1 and CDR2 (germline): LGHNA, YNFKEQ. V was shortened by 0 bases and J by 4 bases, with 15 bases between the two germline ends. The CDR3 has 16 residues. The CDR3 sequence is CASSQESGGTLYGYTF. CDR3 DNA: TGTGCCAGCAGCCAAGAGTCCGGGGGGACCCTCTATGGCTACACCTTC.

This chain connects TRBV5-6 to TRBJ1-1; tentatively, D is TRBD1 (6 bases). V lost 3 bases, J lost 1 base, and 16 bases lay in between. The CDR3 spans 16 residues. CDR1 SGHDT and CDR2 YYEEEE come from the germline V gene. The CDR3, as DNA: TGTGCCAGCAGCTCGGGACACACCAAAGGGAACACTGAAGCTTTCTTT. Residues: CASSSGHTKGNTEAFF.

This rearrangement joins TRBV28 to TRBJ1-1, with 7 bases fitting TRBD1. The CDR3 loop spans 12 amino acids. The germline gives CDR1 MDHEN, CDR2 SYDVKM. Trimming removed 11 bases from V and 1 base from J; junction bases left unmatched: 4. The chain's CDR3 is CASRGRNTEAFF. The CDR3 DNA reads TGTGCCTCCAGGGGGAGGAACACTGAAGCTTTCTTT.

V usage is TRBV19 and J usage is TRBJ2-7; 14 nucleotides agree with TRBD2. The CDR3 covers 18 residues. Germline V gene lookup returns CDR1 LNHDA and CDR2 SQIVND (reference sequence). The trim removed 6 bases at V and 3 bases at J, leaving 13 bases unmatched. The CDR3 bases are TGTGCCAGTAGCCGATATTCAGGGGGGACTAGCGGGAGCTACGAGCAGTACTTC. It specifies CASSRYSGGTSGSYEQYF.

The V call is TRBV9, the J call TRBJ1-5, with D tentatively TRBD1 (6 bases). V dropped 0 bases and J dropped 11 bases, with 12 bases sitting between them. Germline V gene data show CDR1 as SGDLS and CDR2 as YYNGEE. The length of the CDR3 is 13 residues. CDR3 sequence reads: CASSVEDRGSQHF. The CDR3 bases are TGTGCCAGCAGCGTAGAGGACAGAGGGTCCCAGCATTTT.

This chain connects TRBV5-6 to TRBJ1-6; 7 nucleotides line up with TRBD1. CDR3 length: 12 residues. The V and J ends lost 5 bases and 11 bases, in that order; junction bases with no gene match: 4. Germline V lookup: CDR1 SGHDT, CDR2 YYEEEE. This chain's CDR3 is CASSLRGPPLHF. The CDR3 coding sequence is TGTGCCAGCAGTTTGAGGGGGCCACCCCTCCACTTT.

There are a few counts of this clone. The chain joins TRBV7-9 to TRBJ1-1; D gene ambiguous. This CDR3 has 13 residues. Per the germline V gene, CDR1 is SEHNR and CDR2 is FQNEAQ (reference sequence). The V end was cut by 10 bases, the J end by 2 bases, with 14 bases between. The CDR3 is CATELERNTEAFF. The DNA for the CDR3 is TGTGCCACGGAGTTAGAACGTAACACTGAAGCTTTCTTT. The variable domain in full, with the rest retrieved from reference TRBV7-9 and TRBJ1-1, is DTGVSQNPRHKITKRGQNVTFRCDPISEHNRLYWYRQTLGQGPEFLTYFQNEAQLEKSRLLSDRFSAERPKGSFSTLEIQRTEQGDSAMYLCATELERNTEAFFGQGTRLTVV.

V is TRBV27 and J is TRBJ1-2, with D possibly matching TRBD1 (6 bases). From germline, CDR1 is MNHEY and CDR2 SMNVEV (reference sequence). V was shortened by 10 bases and J by 7 bases, with 19 bases between the two germline ends. CDR3 length: 13 amino acids. CDR3 bases: TGTGCCACCGGCCCGGGGGGGGCCGGTGGCTACACCTTC. Translated: CATGPGGAGGYTF.

V usage is TRBV5-1 and J usage is TRBJ1-2; D is unclear. This CDR3 has 17 residues. V lost 0 bases and J lost 5, with 20 bases in between. Germline values: CDR1 SGHRS, CDR2 YFSETQ. For the CDR3, the DNA is TGCGCCAGCAGCTTGGTTGATGTCGGTTTCGGTTCTTATGGCTACACCTTC. Its translation: CASSLVDVGFGSYGYTF.

The J gene is TRBJ2-7, the V gene TRBV4-3; 9 positions agree with TRBD2. The CDR3 spans 15 residues. Germline CDR1 is LGHNA and CDR2 is YSLEER. The junction had 4 bases not matched to a gene; V was cut back by 4 bases and J by 0 bases. CDR3 loop: CASSPGTSFSYEQYF. The CDR3 DNA reads TGCGCCAGCAGCCCCGGGACTAGCTTCTCCTACGAGCAGTACTTC.

In this sample, this clone turned up a few times. The chain has TRBV28 and TRBJ2-5, with D perhaps matching TRBD1 (6 bases). Trimming took 6 bases from V and 6 from J, leaving 14 bases between them. This CDR3 contains 13 residues. Germline-derived CDR1 and CDR2 are MDHEN and SYDVKM. The CDR3 region is CASSGQSPQTQYF. The CDR3 nucleotides read TGTGCCAGCAGCGGACAGTCTCCGCAGACCCAGTACTTC.

The chain combines TRBV6-1 with TRBJ2-7; tentatively, D is TRBD1 (6 bases). Deletions cut 5 bases from V and 4 bases from J, with 15 bases between. The germline V gene has CDR1 MNHNS and CDR2 SASEGT. This CDR3 spans 14 amino acids. The CDR3 loop is CASSLQGFLYEQYF. The CDR3 nucleotides are TGTGCCAGCAGTTTACAGGGATTCCTTTACGAGCAGTACTTC.

The chain carries TRBV7-9 and TRBJ1-2, with D possibly being TRBD1 (5 bases). Per germline, CDR1 SEHNR and CDR2 FQNEAQ (reference sequence). V gave up 3 bases and J gave up 5 bases, with 10 bases separating them. The CDR3 is made up of 13 amino acids. CDR3 DNA sequence: TGTGCCAGCAGCTTCAGACAGTCATATGGCTACACCTTC. It is translated as CASSFRQSYGYTF.